These 13 T cell receptor beta chains were all obtained from the same sample, sequenced in a study of blood T cell repertoires in COVID-19. Produced via immunoSEQ multiplex PCR; TCRdb's table is partial and in-frame only. The sample consists of about 400,000 clones, roughly 85% of them appearing once. Material: PBMCs or T cells enriched from blood (not recorded which). Receptors originate from a young woman with acute COVID-19.

This sequence joins TRBV7-3 and TRBJ1-6; a weak D match, TRBD1 (6 bases). Trimming removed 5 bases from V and 8 bases from J, with 13 bases in between. The CDR3 has 14 residues. CDR1 and CDR2 (germline): SGHTA, FQGTGA. The CDR3 reads CASSNGGADSPLHF. For the CDR3, the DNA is TGTGCCAGCAGCAACGGGGGGGCGGATTCACCCCTCCACTTT.

V usage is TRBV29-1 and J usage is TRBJ1-1; the match to TRBD1 covers 11 bases. The CDR3 spans 15 residues. The germline CDR1 and CDR2 sequences are SQVTM and ANQGSEA. Germline trimming cut 1 base from V and 5 bases from J; bases unmatched to any gene: 6. CDR3 nucleotide sequence: TGCAGCGTTGAAGGGACAGGGGGCGCGTGGACTGAAGCTTTCTTT. Protein sequence: CSVEGTGGAWTEAFF.

The rearrangement links TRBV6-6 to TRBJ2-2; 14 bases are a match to TRBD2. This CDR3 region has 19 residues. J was trimmed by 7 bases and V by 5 bases; bases with no gene match: 15. CDR1 is MNHNY and CDR2 is SVGAGI in the germline V gene (reference sequence). DNA of the CDR3: TGTGCCAGCAGTCACGGGACACCGGGACTAGCGGGAGAGGGCGGGGAGCTGTTTTTT. Its protein is CASSHGTPGLAGEGGELFF.

V gene TRBV3-1 (or the pseudogene TRBV3-2) combines with J gene TRBJ2-1; TRBD2 aligns across 9 bases. V lost 4 bases to trimming and J lost 4 bases; unmatched junction nucleotides: 5. Per the germline V gene, CDR1 is LGHDT and CDR2 is YNNKEL (reference sequence). The CDR3 is 15 residues long. The DNA of the CDR3 is TGTGCCAGCAGCCCTAGGACTAGCGAATACAATGAGCAGTTCTTC. Translated: CASSPRTSEYNEQFF.

The chain couples TRBV11-3 to TRBJ1-1; D call uncertain. This CDR3 region has 14 residues. Per the germline V gene, CDR1 is SGHNT and CDR2 is YENEEA. V gave up 5 bases and J gave up 6 bases, with 16 bases separating them. CDR3 protein: CASSLIGQSSEAFF. The DNA of the CDR3 is TGTGCCAGCAGCCTAATTGGGCAGAGTTCTGAAGCTTTCTTT.

This chain links TRBV7-2 with TRBJ1-1, with a possible D match to TRBD1 (6 bases). Germline V gene sequence: CDR1 SGHTA, CDR2 FQGNSA. Trimming cost V 2 bases and J 7 bases, with 14 bases left between them. CDR3 length equals 14 residues. The CDR3 region has the DNA TGTGCCAGCAGCTTATCCCCGGACAGAAATGAAGCTTTCTTT. This gives the protein CASSLSPDRNEAFF.

The chain combines TRBV13 with TRBJ1-6; 9 bases map to TRBD1. Losses at the gene ends were 5 bases for V and 3 bases for J; bases not matched to a gene: 17. CDR1 is PRHDT, CDR2 FYEKMQ, per germline (reference sequence). The CDR3 extends over 20 amino acids. This chain's CDR3 is CASSPTPGQGSPGYNSPLHF. In DNA, the CDR3 is TGTGCCAGCAGCCCCACACCGGGACAGGGTTCCCCCGGCTATAATTCACCCCTCCACTTT.

The V call is TRBV2, the J call TRBJ1-4, with a possible D match to TRBD1 (6 bases). There are 15 residues in the CDR3. Germline V lookup: CDR1 SNHLY, CDR2 FYNNEI. Trimming left V 1 base short and J 7 bases short, with 13 bases between. CDR3 loop: CASSEGGGLIEKLFF. The CDR3 DNA reads TGTGCCAGCAGTGAAGGCGGGGGGCTTATTGAAAAACTGTTTTTT.

V is TRBV18 and J is TRBJ2-7, with D tentatively TRBD1 (5 bases). V was trimmed by 8 bases and J by 2 bases, leaving 13 bases between them. This CDR3 spans 13 amino acids. The germline CDR1 and CDR2 sequences are KGHSH and LQKENI. The CDR3 is CASQIDSAYEQYF. The CDR3, as DNA: TGTGCCAGCCAGATAGACAGCGCCTACGAGCAGTACTTC.

The V and J genes are TRBV5-8 and TRBJ1-1; perhaps TRBD1 as D (5 bases). Germline-derived CDR1 and CDR2 are SGHTS and YDEGEE. This CDR3 has 14 amino acids. The V end lost 4 bases, the J end lost 3 bases, and 13 bases lay between the germline ends. The CDR3 is CASSNAGHYTEAFF. In nucleotides, the CDR3 is TGTGCCAGCAGCAACGCGGGGCATTACACTGAAGCTTTCTTT.

This chain joins TRBV3-1 (or the pseudogene TRBV3-2) and TRBJ1-4, with D possibly matching TRBD1 (6 bases). Trimming shortened V by 0 bases and J by 4 bases, and 6 bases separated the two germline ends. CDR3 length equals 14 residues. Looked up from germline, CDR1 is LGHDT and CDR2 is YNNKEL (reference sequence). Written as DNA, the CDR3 is TGTGCCAGCAGCCAAGAAGGGGGTAATGAAAAACTGTTTTTT. Translating gives CASSQEGGNEKLFF.

The V call is TRBV13, the J call TRBJ2-7, with 7 bases that match TRBD1. V gave up 0 bases and J gave up 0 bases; unmatched junction bases: 8. This CDR3 is 17 amino acids long. Germline V lookup: CDR1 PRHDT, CDR2 FYEKMQ (reference sequence). CDR3 amino acids: CASSLGYRGLSSYEQYF. The CDR3 region has the DNA TGTGCCAGCAGCTTAGGTTACAGGGGCCTCAGCTCCTACGAGCAGTACTTC.

This sequence joins TRBV5-6 and TRBJ1-4, with TRBD1 matching over 9 bases. Germline lookup yields CDR1 SGHDT and CDR2 YYEEEE. The ends lost 0 bases at V and 3 bases at J; junction bases unmatched: 9. CDR3 length equals 18 residues. The CDR3 bases are TGTGCCAGCAGCTTGGGGACAGGGGATGTGCCAGCTAATGAAAAACTGTTTTTT. Protein product: CASSLGTGDVPANEKLFF.